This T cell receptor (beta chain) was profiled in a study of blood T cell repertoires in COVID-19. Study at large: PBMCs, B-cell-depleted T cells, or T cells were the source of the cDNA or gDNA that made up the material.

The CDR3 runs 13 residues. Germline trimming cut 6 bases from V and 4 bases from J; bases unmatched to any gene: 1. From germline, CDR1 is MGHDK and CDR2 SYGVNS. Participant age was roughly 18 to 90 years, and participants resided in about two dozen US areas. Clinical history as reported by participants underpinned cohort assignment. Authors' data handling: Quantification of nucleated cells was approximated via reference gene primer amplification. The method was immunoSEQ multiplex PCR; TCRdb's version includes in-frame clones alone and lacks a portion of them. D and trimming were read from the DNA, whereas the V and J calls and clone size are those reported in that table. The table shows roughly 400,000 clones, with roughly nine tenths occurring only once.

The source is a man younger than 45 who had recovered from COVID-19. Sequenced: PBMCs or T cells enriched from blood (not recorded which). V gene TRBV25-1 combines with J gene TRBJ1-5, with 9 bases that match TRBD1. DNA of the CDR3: TGTGCCAGCAGCGGACAGGGGAATCAGCCCCAGCATTTT. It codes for CASSGQGNQPQHF.